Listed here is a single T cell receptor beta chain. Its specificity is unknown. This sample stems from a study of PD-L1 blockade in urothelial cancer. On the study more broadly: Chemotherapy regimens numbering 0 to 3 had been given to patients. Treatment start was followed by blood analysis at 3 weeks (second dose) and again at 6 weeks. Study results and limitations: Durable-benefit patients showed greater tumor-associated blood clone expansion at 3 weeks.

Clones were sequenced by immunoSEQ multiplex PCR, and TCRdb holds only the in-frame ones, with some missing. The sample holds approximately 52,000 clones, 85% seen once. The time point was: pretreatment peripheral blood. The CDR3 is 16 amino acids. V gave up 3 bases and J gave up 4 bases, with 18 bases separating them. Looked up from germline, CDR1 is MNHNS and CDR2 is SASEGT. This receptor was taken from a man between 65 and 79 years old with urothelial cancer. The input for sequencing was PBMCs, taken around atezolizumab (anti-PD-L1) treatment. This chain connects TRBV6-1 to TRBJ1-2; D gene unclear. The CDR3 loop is CASSESAGGFSYGYTF. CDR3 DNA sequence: TGTGCCAGCAGTGAGTCGGCAGGAGGCTTCTCCTATGGCTACACCTTC.